Each of the 15 T cell receptor beta chains below was sequenced from the same sample in a study of T cells after yellow fever vaccination. TCRdb reprocessed the 5' RACE reads via MiXCR and lists one record per CDR3 protein. The sample lists 300,000 or so distinct CDR3 sequences, around 8.1% seen once, with about 16% in the top ten. Material: PBMCs, obtained about 41 days after the first yellow fever vaccination. These receptors all come from a man between 18 and 35 years old who received the YFV17D yellow fever vaccine.

This clonotype appeared many times. This chain uses TRBV5-5 with TRBJ1-4; no clear D. V shed 1 base and J shed 3 bases, with 7 bases lying between them. Per germline, CDR1 SGHKS and CDR2 YYEKEE (reference sequence). CDR3 length equals 14 residues. The CDR3 spells CASSLRAANEKLFF. The CDR3 DNA sequence: TGTGCCAGCAGCTTGCGGGCAGCTAATGAAAAACTGTTTTTT.

The rearrangement joins TRBV24-1 to TRBJ2-5, with a possible D match to TRBD2 (5 bases). The germline CDR1 and CDR2 sequences are KGHDR and SFDVKD. Between the trimmed V and J ends, which lost 11 bases and 5 bases, there was a span of 14 bases. The CDR3 contains 12 residues. DNA for the CDR3: TGTGCCATCTGGGGAGTTTCTGAGACCCAGTACTTC. Translating gives CAIWGVSETQYF.

This clonotype was seen a few times. The chain has TRBV5-6 and TRBJ2-7; D is uncertain. CDR1 and CDR2 from the germline V gene are SGHDT and YYEEEE. CDR3 length equals 13 residues. Trimming took 1 base from V and 1 from J, leaving 6 bases between them. CDR3: CASSLFLSYEQYF. The CDR3, as DNA: TGTGCCAGCAGCTTGTTCTTATCCTACGAGCAGTACTTC.

The V call is TRBV20-1, the J call TRBJ1-5, with 7 positions matching TRBD1. Germline CDR1 and CDR2: DFQATT and SNEGSKA (reference sequence). The CDR3 spans 13 residues. The J segment lost 4 bases and the V segment lost 7 bases, leaving 7 bases of the junction unmatched. The CDR3 DNA reads as TGCAGTGGAAAAACAGGGGTGAATCAGCCCCAGCATTTT. It specifies CSGKTGVNQPQHF.

The chain recombines TRBV9 with TRBJ2-1, with D uncertain. Germline CDR1 is SGDLS and CDR2 is YYNGEE. The CDR3 is 15 residues long. The V end lost 4 bases, the J end lost 5 bases, and 16 bases lay between the germline ends. CDR3 nucleotides: TGTGCCAGCAGCCCCCTCTCGGACCTAAACAATGAGCAGTTCTTC. Its translation: CASSPLSDLNNEQFF.

In its sample, this clonotype was seen a few times. The genes are TRBV9 and TRBJ1-1; TRBD1 is a possible D gene (5 bases). Germline V gene data show CDR1 as SGDLS and CDR2 as YYNGEE. The CDR3 has 14 amino acids. V lost 2 bases and J lost 5, with 13 bases in between. The CDR3 protein is CASSVDGASTEAFF. The CDR3 region has the DNA TGTGCCAGCAGCGTCGATGGGGCTTCGACTGAAGCTTTCTTT. The full variable domain, its missing parts supplied by reference TRBV9 and TRBJ1-1, is DSGVTQTPKHLITATGQRVTLRCSPRSGDLSVYWYQQSLDQGLQFLIQYYNGEERAKGNILERFSAQQFPDLHSELNLSSLELGDSALYFCASSVDGASTEAFFGQGTRLTVV.

This chain joins TRBV7-6 and TRBJ1-4; 10 positions match TRBD1. This CDR3 has 15 residues. Trimming took 6 bases from V and 8 from J; bases not matched to a gene: 9. The V gene's germline CDR1 is SGHVS and CDR2 FNYEAQ. The CDR3 DNA follows: TGTGCCAGCAGTCCTCCGGGACAGGGGTACGAAAAACTGTTTTTT. Protein: CASSPPGQGYEKLFF. Full variable domain (outside the CDR3, taken from reference TRBV7-6 and TRBJ1-4): GAGVSQSPRYKVTKRGQDVALRCDPISGHVSLYWYRQALGQGPEFLTYFNYEAQQDKSGLPNDRFSAERPEGSISTLTIQRTEQRDSAMYRCASSPPGQGYEKLFFGSGTQLSVL.

This chain joins TRBV28 and TRBJ2-3; TRBD1 aligns across 12 bases. There are 15 residues in the CDR3. Germline CDR1 and CDR2: MDHEN and SYDVKM. Losses at the gene ends were 10 bases for V and 4 bases for J; bases not matched to a gene: 9. CDR3 residues: CATHRRDRGPDTQYF. Here the CDR3 DNA reads TGTGCCACCCACCGCCGGGACAGGGGGCCAGATACGCAGTATTTT. Together with reference TRBV28 and TRBJ2-3, the CDR3 gives the full variable domain: DVKVTQSSRYLVKRTGEKVFLECVQDMDHENMFWYRQDPGLGLRLIYFSYDVKMKEKGDIPEGYSVSREKKERFSLILESASTNQTSMYLCATHRRDRGPDTQYFGPGTRLTVL.

This clonotype turned up a few times. The V call is TRBV19, the J call TRBJ1-1, with D uncertain. From germline, CDR1 is LNHDA and CDR2 SQIVND (reference sequence). This CDR3 has 16 residues. V lost 3 bases and J 0 bases, leaving 14 bases between the germline ends. The CDR3 bases are TGTGCCAGTAGTATGCCAGGACTTCACATGAACACTGAAGCTTTCTTT. It encodes CASSMPGLHMNTEAFF.

V is TRBV6-1 and J is TRBJ2-1; 8 nucleotides agree with TRBD2. Germline V gene lookup returns CDR1 MNHNS and CDR2 SASEGT. After removal of 8 bases from V and 6 bases from J, the junction contained 6 bases not matched to a gene. This CDR3 region has 13 residues. CDR3 in DNA: TGTGCCAGCGCGGGGGGCCTGGGCAATGAGCAGTTCTTC. As protein: CASAGGLGNEQFF.

The CDR3 reads CCSPRTSGGAGETQYF. The CDR3 bases are TGCTGCTCCCCCCGTACTAGCGGGGGGGCAGGAGAGACCCAGTACTTC. The chain employs TRBV20-1 and TRBJ2-5; 13 bases align to TRBD2. Looked up from germline, CDR1 is DFQATT and CDR2 is SNEGSKA (reference sequence). This CDR3 spans 16 amino acids.

The chain recombines TRBV19 with TRBJ2-2; D is possibly TRBD1 (6 bases). This CDR3 has 15 residues. Germline loops: CDR1 LNHDA, CDR2 SQIVND (reference sequence). V was shortened by 7 bases and J by 6 bases, with 18 bases between the two germline ends. CDR3 protein: CASTQGGLVSGELFF. The CDR3 coding sequence is TGTGCCAGTACCCAAGGGGGTTTAGTTTCCGGGGAGCTGTTTTTT. Full variable domain (rest looked up from reference TRBV19 and TRBJ2-2): DGGITQSPKYLFRKEGQNVTLSCEQNLNHDAMYWYRQDPGQGLRLIYYSQIVNDFQKGDIAEGYSVSREKKESFPLTVTSAQKNPTAFYLCASTQGGLVSGELFFGEGSRLTVL.

This chain links TRBV6-2 or TRBV6-3 with TRBJ1-1; D is possibly TRBD1 (5 bases). Between the trimmed V and J ends, which lost 11 bases and 7 bases, there was a span of 14 bases. The germline V gene encodes CDR1 MNHEY and CDR2 SVGEGT. The CDR3 contains 11 residues. Here the CDR3 DNA reads TGTGCCGCAAGACGGGGGGTTGAAGCTTTCTTT. Its protein is CAARRGVEAFF.

This clonotype came up many times. The chain recombines TRBV15 with TRBJ1-4; 8 bases map to TRBD1. CDR3 length: 13 amino acids. V shed 5 bases, J shed 8 bases, and the junction held 4 bases outside the gene matches. CDR1 and CDR2 from the germline V gene are LNHNV and YYDKDF (reference sequence). CDR3 DNA sequence: TGTGCCACCAGCGGACAGGGTTGGGAAAAACTGTTTTTT. Translation gives CATSGQGWEKLFF.

This clonotype was observed a few times. The chain combines TRBV29-1 with TRBJ1-2; possibly TRBD1 for D (6 bases). CDR1 and CDR2 from the germline V gene are SQVTM and ANQGSEA. The germline V and J ends were trimmed by 7 bases and 4 bases, with 13 bases remaining between them. The CDR3 loop spans 12 amino acids. CDR3 in DNA: TGCAGCGCTGGACAGTTTGGCTATGGCTACACCTTC. This translates into CSAGQFGYGYTF. Using reference TRBV29-1 and TRBJ1-2 for the parts outside the CDR3, the full variable domain is SAVISQKPSRDICQRGTSLTIQCQVDSQVTMMFWYRQQPGQSLTLIATANQGSEATYESGFVIDKFPISRPNLTFSTLTVSNMSPEDSSIYLCSAGQFGYGYTFGSGTRLTVV.